The source of this T cell receptor (beta chain) is a study of T cell responses to AZD1222 COVID-19 vaccine. A note on this clone: Its target is unknown.

Trimming pared 5 bases from V and 0 bases from J, leaving 16 bases between. Germline CDR1 SGHVS, CDR2 FNYEAQ. The CDR3 consists of 17 residues. Sequencing used immunoSEQ multiplex PCR; TCRdb keeps in-frame clones, though not all of them. The data contain roughly 21,000 clones, 82% of them singletons. Notes on the study in general: Once two AZD1222 doses were given, Spike-specific TCR breadth and depth went up. Nearly half of spike-specific TCRs reportedly target variant regions that are unmutated in the B.1.351 and B.1.1.7 variants.

The sequenced sample was peripheral blood, obtained on day 0 of AZD1222 vaccination. This chain joins TRBV7-6 and TRBJ2-2; D is perhaps TRBD1 or TRBD2 (5 bases each). This receptor was identified in an adult in good health. In DNA, the CDR3 is TGTGCCAGCAGCCCCGAGGGGTCAGGAACGAACACCGGGGAGCTGTTTTTT. This translates into CASSPEGSGTNTGELFF.